This TCR beta chain was sequenced during a study of cytomegalovirus exposure and HLA in healthy donors. Broader study findings: A later analysis linked a missense variant in DCLRE1C to the trimming of TCR beta V and J genes. An apparent linkage of common viral pathogens to several of the most significant clusters emerged in a later analysis.

The PCR made use of 60 Vbeta and 13 Jbeta primers. Assay: immunoSEQ multiplex PCR; the TCRdb copy retains only in-frame clones and omits some. The repertoire holds 150,000 to 200,000 clones, approximately 84% seen once, with more than 4% in the top ten. The CDR3 is 16 amino acids. Remarks on this clone: What it recognizes is unknown.

The V and J genes are TRBV21-1 and TRBJ1-1; the table's D call TRBD1 went unverified against the DNA. TRBV21-1 is termed a pseudogene. The clonotype comes from a girl between 5 and 17 years old in good health and CMV-seropositive. Input material: PBMCs. CDR3 DNA sequence: TGTGCCAGCTGTCGGGACAGGGCTCTTTGGAACACTGAAGCTTTCTTT. The encoded protein is CASCRDRALWNTEAFF.